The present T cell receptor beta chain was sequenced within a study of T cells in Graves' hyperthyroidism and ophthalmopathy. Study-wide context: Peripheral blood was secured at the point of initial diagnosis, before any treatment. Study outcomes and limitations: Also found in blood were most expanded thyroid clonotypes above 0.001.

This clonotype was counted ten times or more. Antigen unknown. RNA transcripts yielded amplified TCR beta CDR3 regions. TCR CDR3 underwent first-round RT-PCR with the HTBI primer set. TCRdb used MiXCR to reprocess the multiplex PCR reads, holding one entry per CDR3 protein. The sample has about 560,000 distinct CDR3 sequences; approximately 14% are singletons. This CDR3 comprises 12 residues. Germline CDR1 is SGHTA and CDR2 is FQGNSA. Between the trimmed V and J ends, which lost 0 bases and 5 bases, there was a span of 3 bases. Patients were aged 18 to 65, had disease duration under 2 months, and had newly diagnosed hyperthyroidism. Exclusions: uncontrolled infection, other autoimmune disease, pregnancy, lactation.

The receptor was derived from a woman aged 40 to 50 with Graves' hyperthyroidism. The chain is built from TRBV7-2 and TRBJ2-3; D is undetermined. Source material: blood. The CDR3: CASSLAVDTQYF. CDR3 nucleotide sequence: TGTGCCAGCAGCTTAGCCGTAGATACGCAGTATTTT.